Listed here are 10 T cell receptor beta chains from one sample, sequenced in a study of blood T cells in healthy people across ages. PCR was performed a second time for roughly 6 to 12 cycles using a sample-barcoded 5' primer and a J-beta primer mix. One entry per CDR3 protein, called by TCRdb with MiXCR from the 5' RACE reads. The data show 730,000 or so distinct CDR3 sequences, over 40% seen once. Sample: blood. Receptor source: an older man in good health.

The chain carries TRBV7-2 and TRBJ2-1, with 10 bases that match TRBD2. Germline V lookup: CDR1 SGHTA, CDR2 FQGNSA. The V segment lost 1 base and the J segment 13 bases; nucleotides outside the gene matches: 7. The CDR3 totals 14 residues. The DNA of the CDR3 is TGTGCCAGCAGCTTAGGAACTAGCGGGATATTACAGTTCTTC. As protein: CASSLGTSGILQFF.

This clonotype occurred a few times. The genes are TRBV5-1 and TRBJ1-4; D remains unclear. The V gene lost 4 bases and the J gene lost 4 bases, with 14 bases spanning the gap. CDR3 length: 15 amino acids. Per germline, CDR1 SGHRS and CDR2 YFSETQ. The CDR3 region has the DNA TGCGCCAGCAGCCCGACGGACCGAAGTAATGAAAAACTGTTTTTT. It specifies CASSPTDRSNEKLFF.

The V gene is TRBV18, the J gene TRBJ2-7, with 11 bases lining up with TRBD2. Germline trimming cut 5 bases from V and 5 bases from J; bases unmatched to any gene: 8. Germline-derived CDR1 and CDR2 are KGHSH and LQKENI. The CDR3 spans 15 residues. DNA for the CDR3: TGTGCCAGCTCATCGGAACTAGCGGGAGTACACGAGCAGTACTTC. Encoded protein: CASSSELAGVHEQYF.

The CDR3 DNA is TGTGCCAGCAGTTACTCGGGCCTAGGCGGGAATGAGCAGTTCTTC. It yields the protein CASSYSGLGGNEQFF. The chain combines TRBV6-5 with TRBJ2-1, with a weak D call TRBD2 (5 bases). The length of the CDR3 is 15 residues. Germline loops: CDR1 MNHEY, CDR2 SVGAGI. The ends were cut back, 0 bases at V and 7 bases at J, with 13 bases in the middle.

V is TRBV6-2 or TRBV6-3 and J is TRBJ2-1, with D possibly TRBD1 on 5 matching bases. V shed 4 bases and J shed 6 bases, with 16 bases lying between them. The germline gives CDR1 MNHEY, CDR2 SVGEGT. The CDR3 totals 15 residues. The CDR3 spells CASSSSGQPTNEQFF. In nucleotides, the CDR3 is TGTGCCAGCAGTTCCTCTGGACAACCTACCAATGAGCAGTTCTTC.

The chain employs TRBV27 and TRBJ1-5; the D gene is possibly TRBD1 (6 bases). Germline CDR1 is MNHEY and CDR2 is SMNVEV (reference sequence). CDR3 length equals 15 residues. V shed 6 bases and J shed 2 bases, with 14 bases lying between them. The CDR3 spells CASRQGGGGNQPQHF. The DNA for the CDR3 is TGTGCCAGCAGACAGGGAGGTGGAGGCAATCAGCCCCAGCATTTT.

CDR3 region: CASSLGSGGLEETQYF. The DNA for the CDR3 is TGCGCCAGCAGCTTAGGTTCCGGGGGGCTGGAAGAGACCCAGTACTTC. The genes are TRBV5-1 and TRBJ2-5; TRBD2 is a possible D gene (7 bases). The CDR3 length is 16 residues. CDR1 is SGHRS and CDR2 is YFSETQ in the germline V gene. Trimming left V 2 bases short and J 3 bases short, with 17 bases between.

This chain uses TRBV20-1 with TRBJ2-5, with D possibly being TRBD2 (5 bases). Germline-derived CDR1 and CDR2 are DFQATT and SNEGSKA (reference sequence). CDR3 length: 14 residues. Trimming left V 5 bases short and J 2 bases short, with 15 bases between. The CDR3 sequence is CSAQRLAAQETQYF. CDR3 DNA sequence: TGCAGTGCTCAGAGGCTAGCCGCTCAAGAGACCCAGTACTTC.

The gene calls are TRBV29-1 and TRBJ2-7, with 7 bases matching TRBD2. The CDR3 is made up of 16 amino acids. V lost 4 bases, J lost 12 bases, and 24 bases stayed unmatched. Germline CDR1 reads SQVTM; CDR2 reads ANQGSEA. The CDR3, as DNA: TGCAGCGTTGTCCCTCAGTCGGGGAGGGTGCAAGAGACCCGGTACTTC. As protein: CSVVPQSGRVQETRYF.

This clonotype turned up a few times. This chain connects TRBV27 to TRBJ2-4; no firm D call. Trimming took off 4 bases at V and 8 bases at J, with 9 bases between the two ends. The CDR3 sequence is 12 residues long. Germline assignment: CDR1 MNHEY and CDR2 SMNVEV (reference sequence). Written as DNA, the CDR3 is TGTGCCAGCAGTTCCCCCGGTTACATTCAGTACTTC. This gives the protein CASSSPGYIQYF.